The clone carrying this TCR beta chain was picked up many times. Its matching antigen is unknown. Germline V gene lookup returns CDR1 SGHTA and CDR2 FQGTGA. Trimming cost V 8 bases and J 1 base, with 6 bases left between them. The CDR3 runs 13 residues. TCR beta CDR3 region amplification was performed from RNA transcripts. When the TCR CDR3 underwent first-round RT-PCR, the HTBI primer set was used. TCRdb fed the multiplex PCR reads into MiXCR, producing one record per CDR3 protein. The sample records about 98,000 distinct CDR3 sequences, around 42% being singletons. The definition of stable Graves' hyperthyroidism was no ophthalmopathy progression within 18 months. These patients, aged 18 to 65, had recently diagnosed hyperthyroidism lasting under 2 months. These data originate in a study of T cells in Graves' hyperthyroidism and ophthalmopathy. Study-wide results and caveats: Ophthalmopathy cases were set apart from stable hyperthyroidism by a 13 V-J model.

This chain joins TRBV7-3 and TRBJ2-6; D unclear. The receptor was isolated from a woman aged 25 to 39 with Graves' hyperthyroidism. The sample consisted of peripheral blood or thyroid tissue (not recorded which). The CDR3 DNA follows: TGTGCCAGCCGCGCATCTGGGGCCAACGTCCTGACTTTC. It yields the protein CASRASGANVLTF.